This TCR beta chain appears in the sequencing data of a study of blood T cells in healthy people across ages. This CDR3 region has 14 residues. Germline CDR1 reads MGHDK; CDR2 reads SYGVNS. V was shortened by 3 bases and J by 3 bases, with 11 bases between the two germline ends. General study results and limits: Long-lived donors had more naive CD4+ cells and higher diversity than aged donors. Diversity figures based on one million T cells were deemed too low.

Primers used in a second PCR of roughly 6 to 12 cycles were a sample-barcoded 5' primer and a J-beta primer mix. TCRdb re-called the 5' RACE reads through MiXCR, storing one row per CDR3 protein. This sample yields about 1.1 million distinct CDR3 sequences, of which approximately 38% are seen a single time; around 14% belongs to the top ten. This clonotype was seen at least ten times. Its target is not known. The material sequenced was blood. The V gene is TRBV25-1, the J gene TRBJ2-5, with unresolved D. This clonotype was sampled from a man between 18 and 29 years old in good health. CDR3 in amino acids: CASSDLDAKETQYF. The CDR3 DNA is TGTGCCAGCAGTGACCTGGACGCCAAAGAGACCCAGTACTTC.